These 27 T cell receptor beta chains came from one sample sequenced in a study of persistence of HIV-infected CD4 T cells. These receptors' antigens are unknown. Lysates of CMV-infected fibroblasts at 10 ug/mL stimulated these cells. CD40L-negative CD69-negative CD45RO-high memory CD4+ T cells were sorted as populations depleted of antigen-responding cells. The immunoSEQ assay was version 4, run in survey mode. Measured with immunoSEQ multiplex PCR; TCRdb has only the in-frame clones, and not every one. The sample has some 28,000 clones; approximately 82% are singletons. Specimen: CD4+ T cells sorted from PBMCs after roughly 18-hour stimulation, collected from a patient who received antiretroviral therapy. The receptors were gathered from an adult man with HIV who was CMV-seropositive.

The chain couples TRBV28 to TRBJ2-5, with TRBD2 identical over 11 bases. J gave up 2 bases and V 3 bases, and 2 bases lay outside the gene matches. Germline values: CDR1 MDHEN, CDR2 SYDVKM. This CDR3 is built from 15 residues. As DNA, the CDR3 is TGTGCCAGCAGTTTTAGCGGGGGGGTACAAGAGACCCAGTACTTC. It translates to CASSFSGGVQETQYF.

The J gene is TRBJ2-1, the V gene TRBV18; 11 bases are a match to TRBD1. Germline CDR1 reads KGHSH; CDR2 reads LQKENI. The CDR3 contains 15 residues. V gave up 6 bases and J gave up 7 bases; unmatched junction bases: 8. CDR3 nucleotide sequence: TGTGCCAGCTCTTCCCGGGGACAGGGGGGGAATGAGCAGTTCTTC. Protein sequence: CASSSRGQGGNEQFF.

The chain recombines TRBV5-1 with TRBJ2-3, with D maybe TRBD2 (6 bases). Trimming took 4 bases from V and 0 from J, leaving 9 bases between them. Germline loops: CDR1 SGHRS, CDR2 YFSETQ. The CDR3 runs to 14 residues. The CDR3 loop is CASSPGTSTDTQYF. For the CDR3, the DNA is TGCGCCAGCAGCCCCGGGACTAGCACAGATACGCAGTATTTT.

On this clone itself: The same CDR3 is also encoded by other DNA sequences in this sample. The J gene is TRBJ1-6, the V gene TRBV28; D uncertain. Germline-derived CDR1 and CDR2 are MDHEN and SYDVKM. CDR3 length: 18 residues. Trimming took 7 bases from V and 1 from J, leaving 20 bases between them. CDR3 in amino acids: CASTSWGGTGSYNSPLHF. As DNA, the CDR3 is TGTGCCAGCACCTCCTGGGGAGGCACTGGGTCCTATAATTCACCCCTCCACTTT.

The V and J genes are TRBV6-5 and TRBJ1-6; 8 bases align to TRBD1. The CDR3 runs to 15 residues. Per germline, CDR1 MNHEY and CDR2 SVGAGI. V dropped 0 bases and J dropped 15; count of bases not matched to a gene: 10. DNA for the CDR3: TGTGCCAGCAGTTACTCCGGGACAGGTGACGGAGACCTCCACTTT. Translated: CASSYSGTGDGDLHF.

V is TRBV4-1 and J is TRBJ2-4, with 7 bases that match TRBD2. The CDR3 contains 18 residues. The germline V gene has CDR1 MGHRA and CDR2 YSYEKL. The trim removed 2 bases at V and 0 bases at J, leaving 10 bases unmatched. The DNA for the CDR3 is TGCGCCAGCAGCCAAATCTTAAGACGGGGGGTAGCCAAAAACATTCAGTACTTC. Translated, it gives CASSQILRRGVAKNIQYF.

CDR3 sequence (DNA): TGTGCCAGCAGCCGCGTGGGACAGACGAATTCACCCCTCCACTTT. Residues: CASSRVGQTNSPLHF. The V and J genes are TRBV3-1 (or the pseudogene TRBV3-2) and TRBJ1-6, with 7 positions matching TRBD1. The CDR3 sequence is 15 residues long. Trimming cost V 4 bases and J 7 bases; bases outside gene matches: 7. Germline V gives CDR1 LGHDT, CDR2 YNNKEL (reference sequence).

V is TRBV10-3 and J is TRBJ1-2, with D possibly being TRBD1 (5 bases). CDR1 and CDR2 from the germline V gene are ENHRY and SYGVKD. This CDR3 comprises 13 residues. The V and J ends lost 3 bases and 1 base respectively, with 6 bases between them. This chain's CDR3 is CAISDQGNYGYTF. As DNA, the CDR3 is TGTGCCATCAGTGATCAGGGTAACTATGGCTACACCTTC.

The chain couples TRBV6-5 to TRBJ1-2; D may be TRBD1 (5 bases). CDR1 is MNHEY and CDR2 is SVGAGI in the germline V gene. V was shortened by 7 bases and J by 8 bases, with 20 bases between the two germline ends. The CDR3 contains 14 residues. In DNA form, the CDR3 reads TGTGCCAGCACCCCTTCAGGAGGGGTCTTCGGCTACACCTTC. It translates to CASTPSGGVFGYTF.

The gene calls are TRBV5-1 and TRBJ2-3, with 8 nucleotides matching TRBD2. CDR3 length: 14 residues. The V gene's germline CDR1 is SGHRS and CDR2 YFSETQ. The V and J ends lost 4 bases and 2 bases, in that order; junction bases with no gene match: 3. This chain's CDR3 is CASSLSGATDTQYF. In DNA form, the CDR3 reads TGCGCCAGCAGCCTTAGCGGGGCCACAGATACGCAGTATTTT.

The DNA for the CDR3 is TGCGCCAGCACCGAGTGGGGTTCACCCCTCCACTTT. This codes for CASTEWGSPLHF. The chain carries TRBV10-2 and TRBJ1-6; D gene ambiguous. The germline gives CDR1 WSHSY, CDR2 SAAADI. V lost 7 bases, J lost 9 bases, and 10 bases lay in between. The CDR3 totals 12 residues.

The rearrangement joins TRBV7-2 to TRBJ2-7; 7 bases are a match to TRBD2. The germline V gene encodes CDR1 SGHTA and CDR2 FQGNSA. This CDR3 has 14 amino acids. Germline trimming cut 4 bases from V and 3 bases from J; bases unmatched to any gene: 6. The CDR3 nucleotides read TGTGCCAGCAGCTCCAACGGGGGGAACTACGAGCAGTACTTC. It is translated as CASSSNGGNYEQYF.

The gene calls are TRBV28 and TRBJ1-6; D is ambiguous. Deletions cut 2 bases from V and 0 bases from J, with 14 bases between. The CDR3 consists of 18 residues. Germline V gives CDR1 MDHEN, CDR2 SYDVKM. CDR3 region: CASSLARRGSSYNSPLHF. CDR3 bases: TGTGCCAGCAGTTTAGCCAGGCGGGGAAGCTCCTATAATTCACCCCTCCACTTT.

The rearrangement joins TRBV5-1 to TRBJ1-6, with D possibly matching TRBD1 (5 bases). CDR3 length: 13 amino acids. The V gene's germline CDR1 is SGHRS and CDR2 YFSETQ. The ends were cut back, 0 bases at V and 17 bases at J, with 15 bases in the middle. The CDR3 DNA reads TGCGCCAGCAGCTTGGCCGGGACCGAACGTATCCACTTT. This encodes CASSLAGTERIHF.

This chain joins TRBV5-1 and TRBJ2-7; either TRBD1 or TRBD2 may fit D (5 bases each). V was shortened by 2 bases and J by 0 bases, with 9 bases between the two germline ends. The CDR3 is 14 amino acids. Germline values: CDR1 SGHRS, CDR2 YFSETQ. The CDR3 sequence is CASSFSGLSYEQYF. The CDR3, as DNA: TGCGCCAGCAGCTTTTCGGGGCTCTCCTACGAGCAGTACTTC.

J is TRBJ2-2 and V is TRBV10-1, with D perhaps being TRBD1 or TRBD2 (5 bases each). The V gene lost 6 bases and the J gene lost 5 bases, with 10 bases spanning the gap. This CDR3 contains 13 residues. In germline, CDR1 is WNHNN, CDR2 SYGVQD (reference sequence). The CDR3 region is CASRRDGTGELFF. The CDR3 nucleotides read TGCGCCAGCAGGAGGGACGGGACCGGGGAGCTGTTTTTT.

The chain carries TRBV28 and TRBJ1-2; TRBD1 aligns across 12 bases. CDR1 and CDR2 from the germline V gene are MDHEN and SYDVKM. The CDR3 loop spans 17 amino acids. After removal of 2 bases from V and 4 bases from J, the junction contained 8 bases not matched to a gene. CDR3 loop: CASSLGTGGGPLYGYTF. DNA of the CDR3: TGTGCCAGCAGTTTAGGGACAGGGGGCGGACCCCTCTATGGCTACACCTTC.

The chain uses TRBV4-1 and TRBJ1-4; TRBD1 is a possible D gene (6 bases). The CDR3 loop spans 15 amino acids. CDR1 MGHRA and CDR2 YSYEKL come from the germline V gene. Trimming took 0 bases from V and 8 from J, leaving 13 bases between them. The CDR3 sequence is CASSQEGGAREKLFF. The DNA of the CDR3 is TGCGCCAGCAGCCAAGAGGGGGGCGCGCGGGAAAAACTGTTTTTT.

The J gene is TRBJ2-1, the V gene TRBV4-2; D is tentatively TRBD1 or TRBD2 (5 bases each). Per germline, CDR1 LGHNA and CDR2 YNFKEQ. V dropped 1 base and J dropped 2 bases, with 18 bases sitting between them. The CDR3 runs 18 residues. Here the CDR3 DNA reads TGTGCCAGCAGCCAAGGTCCTGGGGTTGGGGGTCCCTACAATGAGCAGTTCTTC. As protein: CASSQGPGVGGPYNEQFF.

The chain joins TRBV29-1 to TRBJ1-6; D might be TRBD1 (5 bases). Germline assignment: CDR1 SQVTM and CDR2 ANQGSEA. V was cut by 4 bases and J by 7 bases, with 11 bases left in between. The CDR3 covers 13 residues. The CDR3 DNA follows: TGCAGCGTTGCGGGGGAGAAGAATTCACCCCTCCACTTT. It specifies CSVAGEKNSPLHF.

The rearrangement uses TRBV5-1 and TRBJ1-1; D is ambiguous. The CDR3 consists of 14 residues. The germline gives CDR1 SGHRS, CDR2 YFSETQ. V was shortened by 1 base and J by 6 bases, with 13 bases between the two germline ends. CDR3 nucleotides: TGCGCCAGCAGCTTGCAGGCGCCGGTCGCTGAAGCTTTCTTT. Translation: CASSLQAPVAEAFF.

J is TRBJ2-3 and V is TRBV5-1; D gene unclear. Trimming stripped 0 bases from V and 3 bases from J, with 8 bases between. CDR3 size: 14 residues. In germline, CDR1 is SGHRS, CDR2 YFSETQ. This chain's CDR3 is CASSLDLGTDTQYF. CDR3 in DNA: TGCGCCAGCAGCTTGGATCTAGGGACAGATACGCAGTATTTT.

CDR3 sequence reads: CASSDPMDEQFF. Written as DNA, the CDR3 is TGTGCCAGCAGTGATCCGATGGATGAGCAGTTCTTC. The rearrangement links TRBV2 to TRBJ2-1; no definite D call. Germline V gives CDR1 SNHLY, CDR2 FYNNEI. V lost 3 bases, J lost 8 bases, and 8 bases lay in between. The CDR3 has 12 amino acids.

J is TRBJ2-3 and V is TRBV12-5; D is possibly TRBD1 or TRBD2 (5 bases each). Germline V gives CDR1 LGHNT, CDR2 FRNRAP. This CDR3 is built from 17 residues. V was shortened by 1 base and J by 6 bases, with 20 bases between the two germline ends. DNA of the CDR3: TGTGCTAGTGGTTTGGCCGGGACCCAGAAAGGCGCGGATACGCAGTATTTT. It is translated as CASGLAGTQKGADTQYF.

The CDR3 sequence: CASSSDLSANSPLHF. In DNA form, the CDR3 reads TGTGCCAGCTCATCCGACCTCTCGGCGAATTCACCCCTCCACTTT. The chain carries TRBV18 and TRBJ1-6; D remains unclear. V was pared by 5 bases and J by 7 bases, with 15 bases between. Germline V lookup: CDR1 KGHSH, CDR2 LQKENI. The CDR3 consists of 15 residues.

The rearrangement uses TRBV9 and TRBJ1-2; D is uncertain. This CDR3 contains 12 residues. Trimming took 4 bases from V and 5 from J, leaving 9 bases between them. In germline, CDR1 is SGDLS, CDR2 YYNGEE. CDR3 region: CASSPTDYGYTF. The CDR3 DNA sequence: TGTGCCAGCAGCCCCACCGATTATGGCTACACCTTC.

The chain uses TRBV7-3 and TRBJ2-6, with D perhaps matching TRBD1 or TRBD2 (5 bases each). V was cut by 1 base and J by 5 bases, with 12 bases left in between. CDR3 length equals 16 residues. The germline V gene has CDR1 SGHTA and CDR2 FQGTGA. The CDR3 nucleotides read TGTGCCAGCAGCTTAAGTTGGGGGACCAGGGCCAACGTCCTGACTTTC. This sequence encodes CASSLSWGTRANVLTF.